The next 25 T cell receptor beta chains were all read from a single sample in a study of blood T cell repertoires in COVID-19. Assay: immunoSEQ multiplex PCR; the TCRdb copy retains only in-frame clones and omits some. This sample carries about 80,000 clones, around 88% of them seen once, and the ten largest clones take around 7%. Sequenced material: peripheral blood. These receptors all come from a woman aged 80 or over with acute or convalescent COVID-19.

This clone was observed a few times. The J gene is TRBJ1-4, the V gene TRBV7-2, with D maybe TRBD1 (6 bases). V lost 1 base to trimming and J lost 8 bases, with 14 bases between them. CDR1 and CDR2 from the germline V gene are SGHTA and FQGNSA. This CDR3 contains 15 residues. The chain's CDR3 is CASSLGGWGQEKLFF. CDR3 DNA: TGTGCCAGCAGCTTAGGGGGCTGGGGGCAAGAAAAACTGTTTTTT.

The rearrangement uses TRBV30 and TRBJ1-3; 8 positions agree with TRBD1. There are 15 residues in the CDR3. Trimming removed 0 bases from V and 3 bases from J; junction bases left unmatched: 4. Germline V lookup: CDR1 GTSNPN, CDR2 SVGIG (reference sequence). Here the CDR3 DNA reads TGTGCCTGGAGTGTAGGACAGGGATTTGGAAACACCATATATTTT. Translated, it gives CAWSVGQGFGNTIYF.

The count of this clone is one. The chain employs TRBV30 and TRBJ1-1; no firm D call. Trimming took 2 bases from V and 0 from J, leaving 13 bases between them. CDR1 is GTSNPN and CDR2 is SVGIG in the germline V gene (reference sequence). The CDR3 is made up of 15 amino acids. CDR3 residues: CAWSNLADMNTEAFF. The CDR3 DNA reads as TGTGCCTGGAGTAATCTCGCAGACATGAACACTGAAGCTTTCTTT.

This chain links TRBV13 with TRBJ2-1; the D gene is possibly TRBD2 (6 bases). The V end was cut by 5 bases, the J end by 2 bases, with 16 bases between. The CDR3 length is 16 residues. The germline CDR1 and CDR2 sequences are PRHDT and FYEKMQ (reference sequence). CDR3: CASSPPGGTTYNEQFF. The CDR3 DNA reads TGTGCCAGCAGCCCACCCGGAGGGACGACCTACAATGAGCAGTTCTTC.

This clone occurred once. V is TRBV24-1 and J is TRBJ2-1; 10 nucleotides agree with TRBD2. CDR1 and CDR2 from the germline V gene are KGHDR and SFDVKD. The CDR3 extends over 15 amino acids. V trimming: 6 bases; J trimming: 7 bases; junction bases outside the gene matches: 8. This chain's CDR3 is CATSRGAGGRNEQFF. DNA for the CDR3: TGTGCCACCAGTAGGGGAGCGGGGGGGCGGAATGAGCAGTTCTTC.

The chain has TRBV12-3 or TRBV12-4 and TRBJ1-3, with no clear D. This CDR3 region has 12 residues. Trimming cost V 5 bases and J 7 bases, with 9 bases left between them. CDR3 loop: CASSPAGNTIYF. The CDR3 bases are TGTGCCAGCAGTCCAGCCGGGAACACCATATATTTT.

This clone has more than one count but fewer than ten. The genes are TRBV7-2 and TRBJ2-3; 11 positions agree with TRBD2. CDR3 size: 16 residues. CDR1 is SGHTA, CDR2 FQGNSA, per germline. Losses at the gene ends were 4 bases for V and 2 bases for J; bases not matched to a gene: 5. CDR3 sequence: CASSSGTSGATDTQYF. As DNA, the CDR3 is TGTGCCAGCAGCTCCGGGACTAGCGGTGCCACAGATACGCAGTATTTT.

The rearrangement uses TRBV7-8 and TRBJ2-1; 14 bases align to TRBD2. V shed 5 bases, J shed 4 bases, and the junction held 13 bases outside the gene matches. Germline CDR1 and CDR2: SGHVS and FQNEAQ. The CDR3 is 19 residues long. The CDR3 coding sequence is TGTGCCAGCAGCCGCAGCGGGACTAGCGGGAGTAGAAGGTACAATGAGCAGTTCTTC. It specifies CASSRSGTSGSRRYNEQFF.

The rearrangement uses TRBV5-1 and TRBJ1-2; D may be TRBD1 (6 bases). This CDR3 contains 13 residues. Germline V gene data show CDR1 as SGHRS and CDR2 as YFSETQ. V shed 0 bases and J shed 4 bases, with 7 bases lying between them. This chain's CDR3 is CASSLEQGYGYTF. CDR3 coding DNA: TGCGCCAGCAGCTTGGAACAGGGCTATGGCTACACCTTC.

This clone was recorded only once. The V gene is TRBV5-1, the J gene TRBJ1-1; 7 bases match TRBD1. CDR3 length equals 15 residues. Trimming cost V 4 bases and J 0 bases; bases outside gene matches: 6. CDR1 SGHRS and CDR2 YFSETQ come from the germline V gene. CDR3 sequence reads: CASSPSGQLNTEAFF. CDR3 nucleotide sequence: TGCGCCAGCAGCCCATCGGGACAGCTGAACACTGAAGCTTTCTTT.

CDR3 DNA: TGTGCCGTGGCGACCGGGACAGGGGCCTACAATGAGCAGTTCTTC. Translation: CAVATGTGAYNEQFF. The chain joins TRBV10-3 to TRBJ2-1; 10 bases line up with TRBD1. CDR1 and CDR2 from the germline V gene are ENHRY and SYGVKD. The CDR3 is 15 residues long. V shed 11 bases and J 2 bases; nucleotides not matched to a gene: 9.

The chain employs TRBV6-1 and TRBJ1-1; 8 nucleotides agree with TRBD1. Per germline, CDR1 MNHNS and CDR2 SASEGT. Trimming took 4 bases from V and 2 from J; bases not matched to a gene: 9. The CDR3 runs 16 residues. This chain's CDR3 is CASSATGGGTNTEAFF. The CDR3 DNA reads as TGTGCCAGCAGTGCCACAGGGGGGGGAACAAACACTGAAGCTTTCTTT.

V is TRBV9 and J is TRBJ2-3; TRBD2 aligns across 9 bases. The length of the CDR3 is 16 residues. The V gene end was trimmed by 0 bases and the J gene end by 1 base; junction bases not matched to a gene: 3. CDR1 SGDLS and CDR2 YYNGEE come from the germline V gene. The CDR3 DNA is TGTGCCAGCAGCGTAGAAATAGCGGGGGGCACAGATACGCAGTATTTT. Translating gives CASSVEIAGGTDTQYF.

J is TRBJ2-2 and V is TRBV2; a possible D gene is TRBD1 (5 bases). Trimming took off 7 bases at V and 2 bases at J, with 11 bases between the two ends. Germline CDR1 and CDR2: SNHLY and FYNNEI. The CDR3 sequence is 14 residues long. The CDR3: CASTSDRNTGELFF. CDR3 DNA: TGTGCCAGCACATCTGACAGAAACACCGGGGAGCTGTTTTTT.

This clone has just a few counts. The CDR3 sequence: CASSLAGTDYEQYF. The CDR3 DNA reads as TGCGCCAGCAGCTTGGCCGGGACAGACTACGAGCAGTACTTC. This chain links TRBV5-1 with TRBJ2-7, with 7 bases fitting TRBD1. From germline, CDR1 is SGHRS and CDR2 YFSETQ. The CDR3 covers 14 residues. V was pared by 0 bases and J by 3 bases, with 3 bases of the junction left unmatched.

This clone was counted a single time. V is TRBV3-1 (or the pseudogene TRBV3-2) and J is TRBJ2-3; no reliable D call. The V and J ends lost 0 bases and 4 bases respectively, with 11 bases between them. This CDR3 has 15 residues. CDR1 and CDR2 from the germline V gene are LGHDT and YNNKEL (reference sequence). CDR3 region: CASSQDRVVSDTQYF. The CDR3 DNA follows: TGTGCCAGCAGCCAAGATCGGGTAGTATCAGATACGCAGTATTTT.

V gene TRBV7-9 combines with J gene TRBJ1-1; 8 nucleotides match TRBD1. The CDR3 covers 16 residues. CDR1 SEHNR and CDR2 FQNEAQ come from the germline V gene (reference sequence). The V gene end was trimmed by 5 bases and the J gene end by 11 bases; junction bases not matched to a gene: 19. Written as DNA, the CDR3 is TGTGCCAGCAGCCCTTGGGGAAGGGCAGGGGGCGATGGGGCTTTCTTT. Amino acid sequence: CASSPWGRAGGDGAFF.

This sequence joins TRBV5-8 and TRBJ1-1, with 8 bases lining up with TRBD1. The J segment lost 11 bases and the V segment lost 1 base, leaving 10 bases of the junction unmatched. The germline CDR1 and CDR2 sequences are SGHTS and YDEGEE. The CDR3 is 14 amino acids. The CDR3 here is CASSLRSRQGQAFF. The CDR3 bases are TGTGCCAGCAGCTTGAGGTCGCGACAGGGGCAGGCTTTCTTT.

The V gene is TRBV3-1 (or the pseudogene TRBV3-2), the J gene TRBJ1-2; the match to TRBD1 covers 10 bases. The CDR3 totals 16 residues. The V gene's germline CDR1 is LGHDT and CDR2 YNNKEL (reference sequence). Trimming removed 3 bases from V and 6 bases from J; junction bases left unmatched: 10. CDR3 in amino acids: CASSQPGTGVIDGYTF. CDR3 bases: TGTGCCAGCAGCCAGCCCGGGACAGGGGTTATCGATGGCTACACCTTC.

The chain uses TRBV29-1 and TRBJ1-1; no clear D. Germline assignment: CDR1 SQVTM and CDR2 ANQGSEA. The CDR3 is 13 amino acids. Trimming left V 5 bases short and J 1 base short, with 11 bases between. DNA of the CDR3: TGCAGCGTTCCCCACTATCGGAACACTGAAGCTTTCTTT. It is translated as CSVPHYRNTEAFF.

The rearrangement links TRBV12-5 to TRBJ1-3; weak D call: TRBD1 (5 bases). V lost 2 bases and J 3 bases, leaving 14 bases between the germline ends. The CDR3 is made up of 16 amino acids. Looked up from germline, CDR1 is LGHNT and CDR2 is FRNRAP. This CDR3 reads CASGLLTGRFGNTIYF. CDR3 coding DNA: TGTGCTAGTGGTTTGTTAACAGGAAGGTTTGGAAACACCATATATTTT.

V usage is TRBV25-1 and J usage is TRBJ1-3; 8 bases match TRBD1. This CDR3 has 15 residues. V was clipped by 1 base and J by 4 bases; unmatched bases: 3. Looked up from germline, CDR1 is MGHDK and CDR2 is SYGVNS. The CDR3 loop reads CASSESRTGGNTIYF. Written as DNA, the CDR3 is TGTGCCAGCAGTGAATCACGGACAGGGGGAAACACCATATATTTT.

The rearrangement links TRBV5-4 to TRBJ2-4, with 13 bases aligning to TRBD2. CDR1 and CDR2 (germline): SGHNT, YYREEE (reference sequence). The CDR3 covers 19 residues. J gave up 0 bases and V 0 bases, and 6 bases lay outside the gene matches. In DNA form, the CDR3 reads TGTGCCAGCAGCTTGGGGACTAGCGGGAGTGGGATAGCCAAAAACATTCAGTACTTC. Protein product: CASSLGTSGSGIAKNIQYF.

V usage is TRBV19 and J usage is TRBJ2-5; 7 bases align to TRBD2. Losses at the gene ends were 1 base for V and 2 bases for J; bases not matched to a gene: 7. The CDR3 is 16 amino acids. CDR1 and CDR2 (germline): LNHDA, SQIVND (reference sequence). As DNA, the CDR3 is TGTGCCAGTAGTATAGTGGGTAGCGGGCCACAAGAGACCCAGTACTTC. Its translation is CASSIVGSGPQETQYF.

J is TRBJ2-5 and V is TRBV15; possible D gene TRBD2, 6 bases. V dropped 0 bases and J dropped 5 bases, with 13 bases sitting between them. Germline assignment: CDR1 LNHNV and CDR2 YYDKDF (reference sequence). This CDR3 has 15 residues. DNA for the CDR3: TGTGCCACCAGCAGAGATTCGGCAGGGAGGGAGACCCAGTACTTC. Protein product: CATSRDSAGRETQYF. Based on the CDR3 plus reference TRBV15 and TRBJ2-5, the full variable domain is DAMVIQNPRYQVTQFGKPVTLSCSQTLNHNVMYWYQQKSSQAPKLLFHYYDKDFNNEADTPDNFQSRRPNTSFCFLDIRSPGLGDTAMYLCATSRDSAGRETQYFGPGTRLLVL.